Described below is a single T cell receptor (beta chain) sequence and its context. Sequencing was performed with immunoSEQ multiplex PCR; in TCRdb, only in-frame clones are kept and a portion is missing. The sample shows 200,000 to 250,000 clones, roughly 89% of them seen only once. The data are from a study of blood T cell repertoires in COVID-19. Germline V gene sequence: CDR1 MDHEN, CDR2 SYDVKM. Between the trimmed V and J ends, which lost 11 bases and 2 bases, there was a span of 11 bases. The CDR3 has 12 amino acids. This sequence originates from a man in his late teens or twenties with acute COVID-19. V usage is TRBV28 and J usage is TRBJ2-3; D unresolved. Material for sequencing was PBMCs or T cells enriched from blood (not recorded which). Here the CDR3 reads CASAQITDTQYF. The CDR3 DNA follows: TGTGCCTCGGCACAGATCACAGATACGCAGTATTTT. Based on the CDR3 plus reference TRBV28 and TRBJ2-3, the full variable domain is DVKVTQSSRYLVKRTGEKVFLECVQDMDHENMFWYRQDPGLGLRLIYFSYDVKMKEKGDIPEGYSVSREKKERFSLILESASTNQTSMYLCASAQITDTQYFGPGTRLTVL.